This is a list of T cell receptor beta chains from one sample in a study of T cells in narcolepsy. Profiled with immunoSEQ multiplex PCR; TCRdb holds only in-frame clones, not every one. This sample has around 13,000 clones, with roughly nine tenths found just once. The material sequenced was CD45RA- memory CD4+ T cells from PBMCs. The source of these receptors is a human donor with narcolepsy. CDR3s include the opening cysteine and the closing phenylalanine or tryptophan. D genes are given only for firm matches. Size is omitted from some rows. Given values are once, few, many or a class for expanded clones.

v_gene: TRBV2; abundance: once; j_gene: TRBJ2-5; d_gene: NA; CDR3aa: CASTPRGETQYF; CDR3nt: TGTGCCAGCACCCCTCGGGGGGAGACCCAGTACTTC
v_gene: TRBV7-2; abundance: few; j_gene: TRBJ1-5; d_gene: NA; CDR3aa: CASSESGVVDQPQHF; CDR3nt: TGTGCCAGCAGCGAATCAGGGGTCGTCGATCAGCCCCAGCATTTT
v_gene: TRBV18; abundance: NA; j_gene: TRBJ2-7; d_gene: TRBD1; CDR3aa: CASSPSGQGTYEQYF; CDR3nt: TGTGCCAGCTCACCGTCGGGACAGGGCACCTACGAGCAGTACTTC
v_gene: TRBV27; abundance: once; j_gene: TRBJ2-2; d_gene: TRBD1; CDR3aa: CASSLWTGSTGELFF; CDR3nt: TGTGCCAGCAGTTTATGGACAGGGTCCACCGGGGAGCTGTTTTTT
v_gene: TRBV18; abundance: NA; j_gene: TRBJ2-2; d_gene: NA; CDR3aa: CASSLAPRNGNGELFF; CDR3nt: TGTGCCAGCTCACTAGCGCCTAGGAACGGGAACGGGGAGCTGTTTTTT
v_gene: TRBV5-1; abundance: NA; j_gene: TRBJ2-2; d_gene: TRBD1; CDR3aa: CASSLRTGTGGSGELFF; CDR3nt: TGCGCCAGCAGCTTACGAACCGGGACAGGGGGCTCCGGGGAGCTGTTTTTT
v_gene: TRBV7-3; abundance: NA; j_gene: TRBJ2-6; d_gene: NA; CDR3aa: CASSYRGGSGANVLTF; CDR3nt: TGTGCCAGCAGCTACCGTGGGGGGTCTGGGGCCAACGTCCTGACTTTC
v_gene: TRBV5-1; abundance: NA; j_gene: TRBJ2-3; d_gene: NA; CDR3aa: CASSSGTPGDTQYF; CDR3nt: TGCGCCAGCAGCTCCGGGACACCGGGGGATACGCAGTATTTT
v_gene: TRBV18; abundance: NA; j_gene: TRBJ2-1; d_gene: TRBD2; CDR3aa: CASSPSGRDEQFF; CDR3nt: TGTGCCAGCTCACCATCAGGGAGGGATGAGCAGTTCTTC
v_gene: TRBV5-1; abundance: once; j_gene: TRBJ1-2; d_gene: NA; CDR3aa: CASSAEGENYGYTF; CDR3nt: TGCGCCAGCAGCGCAGAGGGAGAGAACTATGGCTACACCTTC
v_gene: TRBV5-1; abundance: NA; j_gene: TRBJ1-5; d_gene: TRBD1; CDR3aa: CASSLDATGAQPQHF; CDR3nt: TGCGCCAGCAGCTTGGATGCTACAGGGGCTCAGCCCCAGCATTTT
v_gene: TRBV5-1; abundance: few; j_gene: TRBJ1-2; d_gene: NA; CDR3aa: CASRTDGGGGGYTF; CDR3nt: TGCGCCAGCAGAACGGACGGAGGAGGTGGTGGCTACACCTTC
v_gene: TRBV6-5; abundance: NA; j_gene: TRBJ2-7; d_gene: NA; CDR3aa: CASSPDRFRDEQYF; CDR3nt: TGTGCCAGCAGCCCCGACAGGTTCAGGGACGAGCAGTACTTC
v_gene: TRBV9; abundance: NA; j_gene: TRBJ2-7; d_gene: TRBD1; CDR3aa: CASSVATGQAYEQYF; CDR3nt: TGTGCCAGCAGCGTAGCGACGGGACAGGCTTACGAGCAGTACTTC
v_gene: TRBV5-1; abundance: NA; j_gene: TRBJ2-3; d_gene: NA; CDR3aa: CASSRQPGITRTDTQYF; CDR3nt: TGCGCCAGCAGCCGACAACCGGGAATAACCCGCACAGATACGCAGTATTTT
v_gene: TRBV5-1; abundance: once; j_gene: TRBJ2-7; d_gene: TRBD2; CDR3aa: CASSFSGRAPYEQYF; CDR3nt: TGCGCCAGCAGCTTTAGCGGGAGGGCCCCCTACGAGCAGTACTTC
v_gene: TRBV5-6; abundance: NA; j_gene: TRBJ2-1; d_gene: TRBD2; CDR3aa: CASSLWGGTTLSYNEQFF; CDR3nt: TGTGCCAGCAGCTTGTGGGGTGGGACTACCCTCTCCTACAATGAGCAGTTCTTC
v_gene: TRBV7-9; abundance: NA; j_gene: TRBJ2-1; d_gene: NA; CDR3aa: CASSPKIRTGNEQFF; CDR3nt: TGTGCCAGCAGCCCAAAGATCCGCACGGGCAATGAGCAGTTCTTC
v_gene: TRBV23-1; abundance: NA; j_gene: TRBJ2-3; d_gene: TRBD2; CDR3aa: CASSPPGLAQPDTQYF; CDR3nt: TGCGCCAGCAGTCCCCCGGGACTAGCGCAGCCAGATACGCAGTATTTT